Below are 7 T cell receptor beta chains sequenced from a single sample in a study of control samples from healthy donors and cancer patients (dated by TCRdb to the early 2020s). Libraries were constructed by the immunoSEQ multiplex PCR assay. The table was pulled from immuneACCESS by TCRdb, which kept in-frame rearrangements only. Such tables lose some clones; where checked, under half of the loss comes from unresolved V genes, and the rest has no known cause. For this sample there are 120,000 or so clones; around 87% appear just once. Clones ranked in the top ten supply around 9% of the sample. Sample: blood. All receptors come from a man in his forties in good health.

The sample holds one count of this clone. The chain couples TRBV6-2 or TRBV6-3 to TRBJ1-5; D is ambiguous. CDR1 and CDR2 from the germline V gene are MNHEY and SVGEGT. The CDR3 spans 14 residues. Trimming shortened V by 2 bases and J by 6 bases, and 11 bases separated the two germline ends. The CDR3 DNA follows: TGTGCCAGCAGTTACGACCCGGGAGGTCAGCCCCAGCATTTT. The encoded protein is CASSYDPGGQPQHF.

The chain has TRBV2 and TRBJ1-5, with a possible D match to TRBD1 (5 bases). The germline V gene has CDR1 SNHLY and CDR2 FYNNEI. This CDR3 comprises 13 residues. Trimming cost V 6 bases and J 0 bases, with 6 bases left between them. As DNA, the CDR3 is TGTGCCAGCAGGGGGGATAGCAATCAGCCCCAGCATTTT. Translation gives CASRGDSNQPQHF.

The V gene is TRBV24-1, the J gene TRBJ1-5; possibly TRBD1 for D (5 bases). Trimming shortened V by 2 bases and J by 7 bases, and 11 bases separated the two germline ends. This CDR3 region has 14 residues. CDR1 is KGHDR, CDR2 SFDVKD, per germline. The CDR3 loop is CATSDSRGGQPQHF. The CDR3 DNA sequence: TGTGCCACCAGTGATTCAAGGGGCGGCCAGCCCCAGCATTTT.

In DNA form, the CDR3 reads TGCGCCAGCAGCTTCGCAGGGACTAGCACAGATACGCAGTATTTT. Translation gives CASSFAGTSTDTQYF. The chain couples TRBV4-1 to TRBJ2-3; D is possibly TRBD2 (6 bases). The CDR3 is made up of 15 amino acids. Looked up from germline, CDR1 is MGHRA and CDR2 is YSYEKL. Trimming took off 5 bases at V and 0 bases at J, with 12 bases between the two ends.

The rearrangement joins TRBV15 to TRBJ1-5; D is unresolved. CDR1 and CDR2 from the germline V gene are LNHNV and YYDKDF (reference sequence). The CDR3 spans 16 residues. With 2 bases removed from V and 1 base from J, the gap between germline ends came to 12 bases. Written as DNA, the CDR3 is TGTGCCACCAGCAGACGGGAAGGACCAAGCAATCAGCCCCAGCATTTT. Protein product: CATSRREGPSNQPQHF.

V and J are TRBV2 and TRBJ2-7, with D hard to call. The CDR3 is 14 amino acids. The V gene's germline CDR1 is SNHLY and CDR2 FYNNEI. V was trimmed by 6 bases and J by 6 bases, leaving 18 bases between them. The CDR3 sequence: CASRSPASQPEQYF. The CDR3 DNA sequence: TGTGCCAGCAGGTCCCCCGCGTCTCAACCCGAGCAGTACTTC.

J is TRBJ2-3 and V is TRBV24-1; no reliable D call. The CDR3 totals 12 residues. The V and J ends lost 1 base and 6 bases respectively, with 4 bases between them. CDR1 is KGHDR, CDR2 SFDVKD, per germline. The CDR3 nucleotides are TGTGCCACCAGTGATTTTAGGGATACGCAGTATTTT. Residues: CATSDFRDTQYF.